These T cell receptor beta chains were read from a single sample in a study of blood T cell repertoires in COVID-19. Produced via immunoSEQ multiplex PCR; TCRdb's table is partial and in-frame only. The sample lists about 300,000 clones; 83% were seen once. What was sequenced was peripheral blood. The receptors shown here come from a woman aged 45-65 years who had recovered from COVID-19. Each CDR3 is given with its conserved first and last residue. A D gene is named only where the DNA matches it firmly. Not every row has a clone size; where given, it reads once, few, many or a size class.

D gene	V gene	clone size	J gene	CDR3 DNA	CDR3 protein
TRBD2	TRBV27	-	TRBJ2-7	TGTGCCAGCACTCCAAAGGGCCGTGGGGAGGGCCCGACGGACGAGCAGTACTTC	CASTPKGRGEGPTDEQYF
TRBD1	TRBV19	-	TRBJ2-7	TGTGCCAGTAGTAGGCGACAGGGGGGCGAGCAGTACTTC	CASSRRQGGEQYF
-	TRBV19	-	TRBJ2-1	TGTGCCAGTAGTATGCCGGGCTACAATGAGCAGTTCTTC	CASSMPGYNEQFF
TRBD1	TRBV5-4	-	TRBJ2-3	TGTGCCAGCAGCTTACCCCCGGGACAGGGCGTCACAGATACGCAGTATTTT	CASSLPPGQGVTDTQYF
-	TRBV6-7	-	TRBJ2-3	TGTGCCAGCAGCCATTTACGGGGGAAAAGCACAGATACGCAGTATTTT	CASSHLRGKSTDTQYF
-	TRBV29-1	once	TRBJ2-1	TGCAGCGTTCGCCGACTAGACGATGAGCAGTTCTTC	CSVRRLDDEQFF
-	TRBV6-6	-	TRBJ1-2	TGTGCCAGCTTGCGGGGGCTAAACTATGGCTACACCTTC	CASLRGLNYGYTF
TRBD2	TRBV27	-	TRBJ2-1	TGTGCCAGCAGTTTATTCCCCACTAGCGGGAGTATTTCCTACAATGAGCAGTTCTTC	CASSLFPTSGSISYNEQFF
-	TRBV6-5	-	TRBJ2-2	TGTGCCAGCAGTTACACCCTCGGGGGTACCGGGGAGCTGTTTTTT	CASSYTLGGTGELFF
TRBD1	TRBV5-4	few	TRBJ1-1	TGTGCCAGCAGACACAGGGGGAACACTGAAGCTTTCTTT	CASRHRGNTEAFF
-	TRBV6-2/TRBV6-3	-	TRBJ2-6	TGTGCCAGCAGTAGACCGAGGGAGGGGGGAACGTCAGTCCTGACTTTC	CASSRPREGGTSVLTF
-	TRBV7-8	-	TRBJ1-3	TGTGCCAGCAGCCCCCGACAGGCAAACACCATATATTTT	CASSPRQANTIYF
TRBD2	TRBV4-2	few	TRBJ2-7	TGTGCCAGCAGCCAAGATCTAGCGGGAGGGTCCTACGAGCAGTACTTC	CASSQDLAGGSYEQYF
-	TRBV7-6	-	TRBJ2-5	TGTGCCAGCAGCCCGGTTCTTCAAGAGACCCAGTACTTC	CASSPVLQETQYF
TRBD2	TRBV25-1	-	TRBJ2-1	TGTGCCAGCAGCCTACTTGAGCGGGATCAGCAGTTCTTC	CASSLLERDQQFF
-	TRBV10-3	-	TRBJ2-3	TGTGCCTCCTCCCCGACTAGCACAGATACGCAGTATTTT	CASSPTSTDTQYF
-	TRBV27	-	TRBJ1-2	TGTGCCAGCAGACCAGGGCCCTACTATGGCTACACCTTC	CASRPGPYYGYTF
-	TRBV6-5	-	TRBJ1-3	TGTGCCAGCAGTTACGATGTACTCTCTGGAAACACCATATATTTT	CASSYDVLSGNTIYF
TRBD2	TRBV19	-	TRBJ2-3	TGTGCCAGTAGTATCCTCCTTAGCGGGGGGCCCACAGATACGCAGTATTTT	CASSILLSGGPTDTQYF
-	TRBV28	-	TRBJ2-7	TGTGCCAGCAGTTTATTACCCGGGGGCTACGAGCAGTACTTC	CASSLLPGGYEQYF
TRBD1	TRBV5-1	-	TRBJ1-2	TGCGCCAGCAGCTTCTCAGGGGGTATAGGGCTTGGCTACACCTTC	CASSFSGGIGLGYTF
TRBD2	TRBV11-2	-	TRBJ2-7	TGTGCCAGCAGCTTATTAGGGACTATCGAAGAGCAGTACTTC	CASSLLGTIEEQYF
TRBD1	TRBV27	-	TRBJ1-1	TGTGCCAGCAAAATCGACGGAGGGGGCGCGGGATACCCTACTGAAGCTTTCTTT	CASKIDGGGAGYPTEAFF
TRBD2	TRBV28	-	TRBJ2-3	TGTGCCAGCAGTATTGGGCCACTAGCGGGCCTCACAGATACGCAGTATTTT	CASSIGPLAGLTDTQYF
TRBD2	TRBV30	-	TRBJ2-5	TGTGCCTGGAGTGTCGGGGCCTTAGCGGGTACCCAGTACTTC	CAWSVGALAGTQYF
TRBD1	TRBV28	-	TRBJ1-3	TGTGCCAGCAGTTCTCGGGACAGAGTATTTGGAAACACCATATATTTT	CASSSRDRVFGNTIYF
-	TRBV28	-	TRBJ2-7	TGTGCCAGCCTCCGGGACTTCCCCTACGAGCAGTACTTC	CASLRDFPYEQYF